This TCR beta chain is from a study of yellow fever vaccine responses in identical twins. TCRdb called the RT-PCR reads again in MiXCR, with one record for every CDR3 protein. The data contain about 16,000 distinct CDR3 sequences, 80% to 85% of them singletons. The sample holds a few counts of this clonotype. Its antigen is undetermined. Germline CDR1 and CDR2: PRHDT and FYEKMQ (reference sequence). The CDR3 loop spans 14 amino acids. V gave up 7 bases and J gave up 5 bases; unmatched junction bases: 7. General study points: Reportedly, the response of twins' T cells to the vaccine seemed partly convergent, partly personalized.

V and J are TRBV13 and TRBJ2-5; 10 bases align to TRBD1. The source is a young woman who received the yellow fever vaccine. This sample comprised T cells from blood (PBMCs), unsorted or a sorted subset (not recorded which), obtained before or after yellow fever vaccination (not recorded which). CDR3 in DNA: TGTGCCAGCACCCCGGACAGGGGGAGGGAGACCCAGTACTTC. It specifies CASTPDRGRETQYF. The whole variable domain, remainder taken from reference TRBV13 and TRBJ2-5, is AAGVIQSPRHLIKEKRETATLKCYPIPRHDTVYWYQQGPGQDPQFLISFYEKMQSDKGSIPDRFSAQQFSDYHSELNMSSLELGDSALYFCASTPDRGRETQYFGPGTRLLVL.